Below are 13 T cell receptor beta chains sequenced from a single sample in a study of human thymus T cells. The data were produced by immunoSEQ multiplex PCR, yet TCRdb's version contains in-frame clones alone and is incomplete. This table holds 55,000 to 70,000 clones, around 94% found once. Sequencing was carried out using blood. All receptors derive from a boy in the first two years of life with a congenital heart defect but otherwise immunologically healthy.

On this clone itself: The same CDR3 arises from other DNA sequences in this sample as well. The CDR3 region has the DNA TGCGCCAGCAGCTTGGATAGCTCTGGAAACACCATATATTTT. This codes for CASSLDSSGNTIYF. The genes are TRBV5-1 and TRBJ1-3; no clear D. Germline V lookup: CDR1 SGHRS, CDR2 YFSETQ. This CDR3 spans 14 amino acids. Trimming left V 0 bases short and J 0 bases short, with 4 bases between.

This sequence joins TRBV6-1 and TRBJ1-5; a possible D gene is TRBD1 (6 bases). Trimming pared 6 bases from V and 4 bases from J, leaving 10 bases between. This CDR3 is built from 13 residues. CDR1 and CDR2 from the germline V gene are MNHNS and SASEGT. CDR3 loop: CASRARGNQPQHF. The CDR3 DNA is TGTGCCAGCAGAGCCAGGGGTAATCAGCCCCAGCATTTT.

CDR3 bases: TGCGCCAGCAGCCCCCTGCGGGAGGGTTCCTACGAGCAGTACTTC. This translates into CASSPLREGSYEQYF. The chain joins TRBV4-3 to TRBJ2-7; 9 positions match TRBD2. Germline V gives CDR1 LGHNA, CDR2 YSLEER. The length of the CDR3 is 15 residues. The trim removed 4 bases at V and 1 base at J, leaving 5 bases unmatched.

The chain couples TRBV19 to TRBJ2-7, with 10 nucleotides matching TRBD2. From germline, CDR1 is LNHDA and CDR2 SQIVND (reference sequence). The CDR3 length is 15 residues. Trimming took 4 bases from V and 2 from J; bases not matched to a gene: 5. The CDR3 sequence is CASSRLAGAAYEQYF. As DNA, the CDR3 is TGTGCCAGTAGTAGGCTAGCGGGAGCGGCCTACGAGCAGTACTTC.

On this clone itself: Other DNA sequences in the sample encode the same CDR3. The rearrangement links TRBV5-1 to TRBJ2-1, with D perhaps TRBD1 (5 bases). CDR1 and CDR2 from the germline V gene are SGHRS and YFSETQ. Trimming removed 0 bases at V and 7 bases at J, with 5 bases between. This CDR3 comprises 12 residues. The DNA of the CDR3 is TGCGCCAGCAGCTTGGAGGGGAATGAGCAGTTCTTC. It codes for CASSLEGNEQFF.

The table lists this clone with a count of one. The chain links TRBV7-2 to TRBJ1-1; the D is unclear. Germline-derived CDR1 and CDR2 are SGHTA and FQGNSA. Trimming took off 4 bases at V and 11 bases at J, with 17 bases between the two ends. The CDR3 runs 13 residues. The CDR3 DNA is TGTGCCAGCAGCTCCCAAATATGGGGTGACGCTTTCTTT. Translating gives CASSSQIWGDAFF.

The chain joins TRBV6-1 to TRBJ2-6; D perhaps matches TRBD2 (6 bases). The V end lost 6 bases, the J end lost 4 bases, and 10 bases lay between the germline ends. CDR3 length: 14 amino acids. Germline loops: CDR1 MNHNS, CDR2 SASEGT. The CDR3 region has the DNA TGTGCCAGCAGGGGCGCGGGGGGGGCCAACGTCCTGACTTTC. Its protein product is CASRGAGGANVLTF.

V gene TRBV5-6 combines with J gene TRBJ2-3; D gene unclear. V was clipped by 2 bases and J by 3 bases, with 10 bases between them. CDR3 length: 14 residues. In germline, CDR1 is SGHDT, CDR2 YYEEEE. The CDR3 sequence: CASSFAARTDTQYF. CDR3 coding DNA: TGTGCCAGCAGCTTTGCAGCAAGGACAGATACGCAGTATTTT.

The chain employs TRBV9 and TRBJ2-2; perhaps TRBD1 as D (6 bases). Germline CDR1 and CDR2: SGDLS and YYNGEE. V was pared by 6 bases and J by 3 bases, with 6 bases between. This CDR3 has 12 amino acids. As DNA, the CDR3 is TGTGCCAGCAAGGGGGACACCGGGGAGCTGTTTTTT. Its protein is CASKGDTGELFF.

V and J are TRBV25-1 and TRBJ2-3, with 8 bases lining up with TRBD2. CDR3 size: 13 residues. The ends lost 7 bases at V and 6 bases at J; junction bases unmatched: 6. Germline V gene lookup returns CDR1 MGHDK and CDR2 SYGVNS. The CDR3 is CASNSGMPDTQYF. As DNA, the CDR3 is TGTGCCAGCAATAGCGGGATGCCCGATACGCAGTATTTT. Combining the CDR3 with reference TRBV25-1 and TRBJ2-3 gives the whole variable domain EADIYQTPRYLVIGTGKKITLECSQTMGHDKMYWYQQDPGMELHLIHYSYGVNSTEKGDLSSESTVSRIRTEHFPLTLESARPSHTSQYLCASNSGMPDTQYFGPGTRLTVL.

The CDR3 DNA follows: TGTGCCAGCAGCTTATTAGTATGGCGGGGTTTCGATACGCAGTATTTT. Its translation is CASSLLVWRGFDTQYF. This sequence joins TRBV11-2 and TRBJ2-3; tentatively, D is TRBD2 (6 bases). The germline CDR1 and CDR2 sequences are SGHAT and FQNNGV. There are 16 residues in the CDR3. V was clipped by 2 bases and J by 6 bases, with 18 bases between them.

This chain links TRBV19 with TRBJ1-5, with 8 bases identical to TRBD1. CDR1 is LNHDA and CDR2 is SQIVND in the germline V gene (reference sequence). J was trimmed by 9 bases and V by 4 bases; bases with no gene match: 2. The CDR3 covers 12 residues. The CDR3 DNA reads as TGTGCCAGTAGTACCGGGACAGGGCCCCAGCATTTT. This gives the protein CASSTGTGPQHF. Using reference TRBV19 and TRBJ1-5 for the parts outside the CDR3, the full variable domain is DGGITQSPKYLFRKEGQNVTLSCEQNLNHDAMYWYRQDPGQGLRLIYYSQIVNDFQKGDIAEGYSVSREKKESFPLTVTSAQKNPTAFYLCASSTGTGPQHFGDGTRLSIL.

This clone appeared a single time. The chain is built from TRBV5-1 and TRBJ2-3; a possible D gene is TRBD2 (6 bases). Trimming took 3 bases from V and 2 from J, leaving 19 bases between them. The CDR3 is made up of 17 amino acids. Germline V gene sequence: CDR1 SGHRS, CDR2 YFSETQ. The CDR3 loop is CASSWGELWDSTDTQYF. CDR3 nucleotide sequence: TGCGCCAGCAGCTGGGGTGAACTCTGGGACTCCACAGATACGCAGTATTTT.